A selection of T cell receptor beta chains follows, all from one sample in a study of shared clonotypes between healthy human individuals. Clones were sequenced by immunoSEQ multiplex PCR, and TCRdb holds only the in-frame ones, with some missing. The table includes about 600,000 clones, roughly 98% detected once. The source material was naive CD8+ T cells sorted from blood. Receptors were obtained from a man aged 25 to 40 in good health. Each CDR3 is given with its conserved first and last residue. Some rows have no size entry. The others give once, few or many, or a class for an expanded clone.

v_call clone_size cdr3_aa
TRBV11-3 - CASSLRGAPTGELFF
TRBV19 - CASKIRSSYNEQFF
TRBV19 - CASSISGSTYEQYF
TRBV9 - CASSFQAGQVYNEQFF
TRBV6-1 - CASSELVTYEQYF
TRBV27 - CASSTYGGGTIGEQYF
TRBV5-1 - CASSLEARDSFVYEQYF
TRBV2 once CASTSGHVSNQPQHF
TRBV14 - CASSHRDSSYEQYF
TRBV5-1 - CASSLKGRVGYYDEQYF
TRBV7-9 once CICGVNEQFF
TRBV7-9 - CASSREGGTDTQYF
TRBV27 - CASSPRGRGLDTQYF
TRBV7-8 - CASSLGVGQGSQPQHF
TRBV28 - CASSFSSNQPQHF
TRBV7-9 - CASSYGLAGGNEQYF
TRBV7-9 - CASSGQGAGEQYF
TRBV7-9 - CASGDGTSYEQYF
TRBV9 - CASSEPTSGQETQYF
TRBV27 - CASSQGSYGNEQFF
TRBV5-1 - CASSIAQYRVRGQETQYF
TRBV4-3 - CASSQRQTGELFF
TRBV2 - CASSTSGRGNEQFF
TRBV27 once CASSSTPGTSGYNEQFF
TRBV29-1 - CSVLGLAGEGGELFF
TRBV7-9 - CASSPIWSYNEQFF
TRBV27 - CASSLWGQGRGEQFF
TRBV27 once CASSSGSVYEQYF
TRBV25-1 once CASSVRESSYNEQFF
TRBV6-1 - CASSELGDPQPQHF
TRBV5-4 - CASSLVRDTNTEAFF
TRBV11-2 - CASSLGRDSQGYEQYF
TRBV4-1 - CASSQLGGVYEQYF
TRBV4-1 - CASSQAKGGYEQYF
TRBV29-1 - CSVLTSGSLTDTQYF
TRBV6-5 - CASSYLTAEKLFF
TRBV5-1 - CASSSLEGYEQYF
TRBV9 - CASSVGTSLRETQYF
TRBV7-9 - CASSAGRPEQYF